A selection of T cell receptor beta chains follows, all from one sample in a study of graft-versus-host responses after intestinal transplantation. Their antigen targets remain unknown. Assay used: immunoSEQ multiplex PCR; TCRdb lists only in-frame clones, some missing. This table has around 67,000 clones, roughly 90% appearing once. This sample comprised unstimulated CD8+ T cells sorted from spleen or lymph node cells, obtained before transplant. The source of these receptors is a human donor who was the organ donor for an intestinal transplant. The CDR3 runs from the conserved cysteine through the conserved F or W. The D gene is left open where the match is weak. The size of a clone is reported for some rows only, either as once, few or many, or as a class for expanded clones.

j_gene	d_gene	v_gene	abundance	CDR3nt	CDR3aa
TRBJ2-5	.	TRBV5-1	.	TGCGCCAGCAGCTCCTCCGGAGACAGACGAGAGACCCAGTACTTC	CASSSSGDRRETQYF
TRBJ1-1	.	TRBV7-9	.	TGTGCCAGCAGCTTAGGGGGCGCGAGGAACACTGAAGCTTTCTTT	CASSLGGARNTEAFF
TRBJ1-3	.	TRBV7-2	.	TGTGCCAGCAGCGCGGGAGGGACCATATATTTT	CASSAGGTIYF
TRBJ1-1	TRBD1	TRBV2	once	TGTGCCAGCAGGGCCGGACAGGGGCTAGGCACTGAAGCTTTCTTT	CASRAGQGLGTEAFF
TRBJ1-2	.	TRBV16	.	TGTGCCAGCAGAAACTGGGCCCAGGATGGCTACACCTTC	CASRNWAQDGYTF
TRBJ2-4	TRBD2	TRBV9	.	TGTGCCAGCAGCGTAGGGCTAGCGGGGGGGGCACACATTCAGTACTTC	CASSVGLAGGAHIQYF
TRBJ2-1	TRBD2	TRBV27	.	TGTGCCAGCAGTTGGGGGACTAGCGGGGGGAATGAGCAGTTCTTC	CASSWGTSGGNEQFF
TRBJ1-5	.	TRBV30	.	TGTGCCTGGAGTGTCGGGGGGGGGTCGCCCCAGCATTTT	CAWSVGGGSPQHF
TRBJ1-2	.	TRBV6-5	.	TGTGCCAGCAGTTACGTCCAGGGAGGTTCCCACTATGGCTACACCTTC	CASSYVQGGSHYGYTF
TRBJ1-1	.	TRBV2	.	TGTGCCAGCATTGGAGGGGGGGGGAACACTGAAGCTTTCTTT	CASIGGGGNTEAFF
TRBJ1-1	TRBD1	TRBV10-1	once	TGCGCCAGCGGGACAGGGGTCCGGGGCACTGAAGCTTTCTTT	CASGTGVRGTEAFF
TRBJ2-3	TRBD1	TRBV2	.	TGTGCCGTCACCGGGACAGGGGGCGCAGGCACAGATACGCAGTATTTT	CAVTGTGGAGTDTQYF
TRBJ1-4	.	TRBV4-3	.	TGCGCCAGCAGCCAAGATTTGCCAGGGCCGGGGGATGAAAAACTGTTTTTT	CASSQDLPGPGDEKLFF
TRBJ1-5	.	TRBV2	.	TGTGCCAGCAAGCAGGGGTATAGCAATCAGCCCCAGCATTTT	CASKQGYSNQPQHF
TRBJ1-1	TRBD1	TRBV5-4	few	TGTGCCAGCAGCGTACAACAGGGGTCCACTGAAGCTTTCTTT	CASSVQQGSTEAFF
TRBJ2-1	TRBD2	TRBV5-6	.	TGTGCCAGTCTTGCCGGGACTAATAATGAGCAGTTCTTC	CASLAGTNNEQFF
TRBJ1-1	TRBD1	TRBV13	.	TGTGCCAGCAGCCTAACGACAGGGCCTAGGTCTACTGAAGCTTTCTTT	CASSLTTGPRSTEAFF
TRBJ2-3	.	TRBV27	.	TGTGCCAGCACCCCCGGGGTCACAGATACGCAGTATTTT	CASTPGVTDTQYF
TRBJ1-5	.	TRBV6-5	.	TGTGCCAGCAGTTGGGGGGTCAGCAATCAGCCCCAGCATTTT	CASSWGVSNQPQHF
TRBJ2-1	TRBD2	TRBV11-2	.	TGTGCCAGCAGCTTACCCTCGACTAGCGGGGGAGGAAATGAGCAGTTCTTC	CASSLPSTSGGGNEQFF
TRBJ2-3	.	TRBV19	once	TGTGCCAGTAGTATAGATCCAGGGGATACGCAGTATTTT	CASSIDPGDTQYF
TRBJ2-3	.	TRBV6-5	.	TGTGCCAGCAATATTCGGGGGGCCGGAGATACGCAGTATTTT	CASNIRGAGDTQYF
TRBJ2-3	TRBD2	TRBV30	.	TGTGCCTGGAGCTTAACGGGGGGGGGCCTTTTGGATACGCAGTATTTT	CAWSLTGGGLLDTQYF
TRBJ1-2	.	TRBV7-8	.	TGTGCCAGCAGCTTAGAACCAACGGGGGGAGGGGGTGGCTATGGCTACACCTTC	CASSLEPTGGGGGYGYTF
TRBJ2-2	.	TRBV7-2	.	TGTGCCAGCAGCCATCCCATAAGACAGGGAGGAGGTACCGGTGAGCTGTTTTTT	CASSHPIRQGGGTGELFF
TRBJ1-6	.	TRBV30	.	TGTGCCGGTAGAGGGTATAATTCACCCCTCCACTTT	CAGRGYNSPLHF
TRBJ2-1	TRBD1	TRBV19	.	TGTGCCAGTAGTATTGGGGACAGGGTGTATGAGCAGTTCTTC	CASSIGDRVYEQFF
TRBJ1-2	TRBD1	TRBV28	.	TGTGCCAGCAGTTTAACATGGGACAGGGATCTCGTCGATGGCTACACCTTC	CASSLTWDRDLVDGYTF
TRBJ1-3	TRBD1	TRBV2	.	TGTGCCAGGAGGGACAGGGGAAGCTCTGGAAACACCATATATTTT	CARRDRGSSGNTIYF
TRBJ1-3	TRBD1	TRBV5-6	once	TGTGCCAGCAGCTCACGCCCGGGACAGCAAGGAAACACCATATATTTT	CASSSRPGQQGNTIYF
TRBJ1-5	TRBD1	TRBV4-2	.	TGTGCCAGCAGCCAGGAGACCGGACAGGCCATTCCTGGTCAGCATTTT	CASSQETGQAIPGQHF
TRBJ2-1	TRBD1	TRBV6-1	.	TGTGCCAGCTCACAGGGGGTATACAATGAGCAGTTCTTC	CASSQGVYNEQFF
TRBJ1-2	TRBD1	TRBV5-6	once	TGTGCCAGCAGCCATGCTTATGGGACAGGGCTTCGCGGCTACACCTTC	CASSHAYGTGLRGYTF
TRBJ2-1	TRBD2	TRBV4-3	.	TGCGCCAGCAGCCTAGCGGGGGGGATGGATGAGCAGTTCTTC	CASSLAGGMDEQFF
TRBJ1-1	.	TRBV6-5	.	TGTGCCAGCAGTTACACTACAGGTATTGGGACTGAAGCTTTCTTT	CASSYTTGIGTEAFF
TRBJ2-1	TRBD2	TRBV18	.	TGTGCCAGCTCACGGGCTAGCGGGGGACCAAACAATGAGCAGTTCTTC	CASSRASGGPNNEQFF
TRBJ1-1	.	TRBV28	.	TGTGCCATGAGGAGAGGGCGCCAAACTGAAGCTTTCTTT	CAMRRGRQTEAFF
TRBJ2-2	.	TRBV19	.	TGTGCCAGTAGTCCTCCCCCCGGGACATACACCGGGGAGCTGTTTTTT	CASSPPPGTYTGELFF
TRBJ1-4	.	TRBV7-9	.	TGTGCCAGCAGCGTTCCAGGTCCCCTACTTGAAAAACTGTTTTTT	CASSVPGPLLEKLFF
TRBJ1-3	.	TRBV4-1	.	TGCGCCAGCAGCCAAGATCGTCAGGACACCATATATTTT	CASSQDRQDTIYF
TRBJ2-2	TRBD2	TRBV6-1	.	TGTGCCAGCAGTGAGGCGGGGGTGAACGCCGGGGAGCTGTTTTTT	CASSEAGVNAGELFF
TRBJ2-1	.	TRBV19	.	TGTGCCAGTAGTATAGACGGATGGAGCTCCTACAATGAGCAGTTCTTC	CASSIDGWSSYNEQFF
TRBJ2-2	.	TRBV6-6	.	TGTGCCAGCACTACCCCGAACACCGGGGAGCTGTTTTTT	CASTTPNTGELFF